These T cell receptor beta chains were read from a single sample in a study of shared clonotypes between healthy human individuals. Assay: immunoSEQ multiplex PCR; the TCRdb copy retains only in-frame clones and omits some. The top ten hold around 1.2% of the sample, which has 1.5 million to 2.5 million clones, about 95% seen once. The sample consisted of naive CD8+ T cells sorted from blood. The source of these receptors is a man between 18 and 35 years old in good health. The CDR3 runs from the conserved cysteine through the conserved F or W. D genes are given only for firm matches. Clone sizes are given selectively: once, few, many, or a class where the clone is expanded.

cdr3_aa,cdr3_nt,v_call,d_call,j_call,clone_size
CSVGPEHSNTEAFF,TGCAGCGTTGGGCCCGAACACTCGAACACTGAAGCTTTCTTT,TRBV29-1,NA,TRBJ1-1,NA
CASSLVGTGLPGANVLTF,TGTGCCAGCAGCTTAGTAGGGACAGGGCTCCCTGGGGCCAACGTCCTGACTTTC,TRBV7-9,TRBD1,TRBJ2-6,NA
CASSLRTDSYEQYF,TGTGCCAGCAGCTTAAGGACGGATTCCTACGAGCAGTACTTC,TRBV5-6,NA,TRBJ2-7,NA
CAISVTDTQYF,TGTGCCATCAGTGTTACAGATACGCAGTATTTT,TRBV10-3,NA,TRBJ2-3,once
CASSDAGQPYNEQFF,TGTGCCAGCAGCGACGCGGGACAGCCTTACAATGAGCAGTTCTTC,TRBV9,NA,TRBJ2-1,NA
CAISEVAGGKFYEQYF,TGTGCCATCAGTGAGGTAGCGGGAGGGAAATTTTACGAGCAGTACTTC,TRBV10-3,TRBD2,TRBJ2-7,NA
CASSLFLAGGNTGELFF,TGTGCCAGCAGCTTATTTCTAGCGGGAGGGAACACCGGGGAGCTGTTTTTT,TRBV7-6,TRBD2,TRBJ2-2,NA
CASSPGHTYEQYF,TGTGCCAGCAGCCCGGGACATACCTACGAGCAGTACTTC,TRBV7-3,NA,TRBJ2-7,NA
CASSLGQGELYHGYTF,TGTGCCAGCAGCCTGGGACAGGGGGAGTTGTACCATGGCTACACCTTC,TRBV13,TRBD1,TRBJ1-2,NA
CASSSGQGVWVNQPQHF,TGTGCCAGCAGTTCGGGACAGGGGGTCTGGGTCAATCAGCCCCAGCATTTT,TRBV27,TRBD1,TRBJ1-5,NA
CASGPGLAGGPHEQYF,TGTGCCAGCGGACCCGGACTAGCGGGAGGGCCACACGAGCAGTACTTC,TRBV27,TRBD2,TRBJ2-7,once
CASGSENRGVKGYTF,TGTGCCAGCGGATCTGAAAACAGGGGTGTGAAAGGCTACACCTTC,TRBV7-8,TRBD1,TRBJ1-2,NA
CASSFTGGINEKLFF,TGTGCCAGCAGTTTCACCGGGGGAATAAATGAAAAACTGTTTTTT,TRBV5-6,NA,TRBJ1-4,NA
CAISELDRGSNQPQHF,TGTGCCATCAGTGAGTTGGACAGGGGTTCAAATCAGCCCCAGCATTTT,TRBV10-3,TRBD1,TRBJ1-5,NA
CASSPEGGFYNEQFF,TGTGCCAGCAGTCCCGAGGGGGGTTTCTACAATGAGCAGTTCTTC,TRBV6-4,NA,TRBJ2-1,NA
CASSTSLQPQHF,TGTGCCAGCAGTACTTCTTTGCAGCCCCAGCATTTT,TRBV28,NA,TRBJ1-5,NA
CATSQGSSYEQYF,TGTGCCACCAGCCAAGGGAGCTCCTACGAGCAGTACTTC,TRBV15,NA,TRBJ2-7,NA
CASIPLRRGTDTQYF,TGCGCCAGCATCCCGCTGCGGAGGGGCACAGATACGCAGTATTTT,TRBV10-2,NA,TRBJ2-3,NA
CASSEDRDYDYGYTF,TGTGCCAGCAGTGAGGACAGGGACTATGACTATGGCTACACCTTC,TRBV25-1,TRBD1,TRBJ1-2,NA
CASSALGGLYNEQFF,TGTGCCAGCAGTGCGCTTGGGGGACTCTACAATGAGCAGTTCTTC,TRBV6-5,NA,TRBJ2-1,NA
CASSLGDGQETQYF,TGTGCCAGCAGCTTGGGGGACGGTCAAGAGACCCAGTACTTC,TRBV5-4,NA,TRBJ2-5,once
CASSSPGQGAYEQYF,TGTGCCAGCAGCTCCCCCGGACAGGGGGCTTACGAGCAGTACTTC,TRBV5-4,TRBD1,TRBJ2-7,NA
CASSTRRTEYNEQFF,TGTGCCAGCAGCACCCGGAGGACAGAGTACAATGAGCAGTTCTTC,TRBV28,NA,TRBJ2-1,NA
CASSQTGEGYYEQYF,TGTGCCAGCAGCCAGACAGGGGAGGGCTACTACGAGCAGTACTTC,TRBV11-2,NA,TRBJ2-7,NA
CAWSAGHTDTQYF,TGTGCCTGGAGTGCCGGACACACAGATACGCAGTATTTT,TRBV30,NA,TRBJ2-3,once
CASGLTRTTGSSYNEQFF,TGTGCTAGTGGTTTGACCCGAACGACGGGAAGCTCCTACAATGAGCAGTTCTTC,TRBV12-5,NA,TRBJ2-1,NA
CASSPLSLWQGGDGYTF,TGTGCCAGCTCACCACTCTCACTGTGGCAGGGGGGCGATGGCTACACCTTC,TRBV18,TRBD1,TRBJ1-2,NA
CASSPGTAGRSPLHF,TGTGCCAGCAGCCCCGGGACAGCCGGACGTTCACCCCTCCACTTT,TRBV11-1,TRBD1,TRBJ1-6,NA
CASSVGAGWGTEAFF,TGTGCCAGCAGCGTAGGGGCAGGCTGGGGAACTGAAGCTTTCTTT,TRBV9,NA,TRBJ1-1,NA
CASIGSNEQFF,TGTGCCAGCATCGGGAGCAATGAGCAGTTCTTC,TRBV6-1,NA,TRBJ2-1,NA
CASSLRGDSYNSPLHF,TGTGCCAGCAGCTTACGGGGAGACTCCTATAATTCACCCCTCCACTTT,TRBV7-2,NA,TRBJ1-6,NA
CASRSLGANVLTF,TGTGCCAGCCGGTCGCTAGGGGCCAACGTCCTGACTTTC,TRBV6-5,NA,TRBJ2-6,once
CASSLGGEGRPYEQYF,TGTGCCAGCAGCTTAGGTGGGGAGGGCCGGCCCTACGAGCAGTACTTC,TRBV7-8,TRBD2,TRBJ2-7,NA
CASSLFAGQEQYF,TGTGCCAGCAGCTTGTTCGCGGGACAGGAGCAGTACTTC,TRBV5-4,NA,TRBJ2-7,once
CASSLVAGESYEQYF,TGTGCCAGCAGCTTAGTTGCAGGGGAAAGCTACGAGCAGTACTTC,TRBV7-8,NA,TRBJ2-7,NA
CASSKVWGTSYEQYF,TGTGCCAGCAGCAAAGTTTGGGGGACCTCCTACGAGCAGTACTTC,TRBV21-1,NA,TRBJ2-7,once
CASSQELGISYEQYF,TGCGCCAGCAGCCAAGAGCTCGGGATTTCCTACGAGCAGTACTTC,TRBV4-1,NA,TRBJ2-7,NA
CASGLGQGRDEQYF,TGTGCCAGCGGTCTTGGCCAGGGAAGGGACGAGCAGTACTTC,TRBV6-1,NA,TRBJ2-7,NA
CASGVSETQYF,TGTGCCAGCGGGGTATCTGAGACCCAGTACTTC,TRBV27,NA,TRBJ2-5,NA
CASSFGPGQGSYNEQFF,TGTGCCAGCAGTTTTGGCCCCGGACAGGGATCCTACAATGAGCAGTTCTTC,TRBV27,TRBD1,TRBJ2-1,NA
CASSLPRGSGNQPQHF,TGTGCCAGCAGCTTGCCCAGGGGGAGCGGCAATCAGCCCCAGCATTTT,TRBV7-3,TRBD1,TRBJ1-5,NA
CASSWGQGYQPQHF,TGTGCCAGCAGTTGGGGACAGGGATATCAGCCCCAGCATTTT,TRBV27,TRBD1,TRBJ1-5,NA
CASRDTYEQYF,TGTGCCAGCCGGGACACCTACGAGCAGTACTTC,TRBV28,NA,TRBJ2-7,NA
CASSVDEIPRETQYF,TGTGCCAGCAGCGTAGATGAGATCCCGAGGGAGACCCAGTACTTC,TRBV9,NA,TRBJ2-5,NA
CASSLGQPSGELFF,TGTGCCAGCAGCTTGGGACAGCCTTCAGGAGAGCTGTTTTTT,TRBV7-9,TRBD1,TRBJ2-2,NA
CASGLESTSTDTQYF,TGTGCTAGTGGTTTAGAGTCAACTAGCACAGATACGCAGTATTTT,TRBV12-5,NA,TRBJ2-3,NA
CASSLVAGMGGIDIQYF,TGTGCCAGCAGCTTAGTGGCCGGTATGGGGGGTATTGACATTCAGTACTTC,TRBV7-8,NA,TRBJ2-4,NA
CASSPGQGILNTIYF,TGTGCCAGCAGCCCGGGACAGGGGATATTAAACACCATATATTTT,TRBV13,TRBD1,TRBJ1-3,NA
CASSHLTLNGKLFF,TGTGCCAGCAGCCACCTCACCTTAAACGGAAAACTGTTTTTT,TRBV11-2,NA,TRBJ1-4,once
CAISESLTSGGYNEQFF,TGTGCCATCAGTGAGTCGTTAACTAGCGGGGGATACAATGAGCAGTTCTTC,TRBV10-3,TRBD2,TRBJ2-1,NA
CASSLGPGAMNTEAFF,TGTGCCAGCAGCTTGGGGCCAGGGGCCATGAACACTGAAGCTTTCTTT,TRBV7-3,NA,TRBJ1-1,NA
CASSFGQSNQPQHF,TGTGCCAGCAGCTTCGGACAGTCAAATCAGCCCCAGCATTTT,TRBV7-8,NA,TRBJ1-5,NA
CASSRLAGGPSTDTQYF,TGTGCCAGCAGCCGACTAGCGGGAGGGCCGTCCACAGATACGCAGTATTTT,TRBV7-9,TRBD2,TRBJ2-3,NA
CASSHLTSGSEQFF,TGTGCCAGCAGTCACCTCACTAGCGGGAGTGAGCAGTTCTTC,TRBV6-5,TRBD2,TRBJ2-1,NA